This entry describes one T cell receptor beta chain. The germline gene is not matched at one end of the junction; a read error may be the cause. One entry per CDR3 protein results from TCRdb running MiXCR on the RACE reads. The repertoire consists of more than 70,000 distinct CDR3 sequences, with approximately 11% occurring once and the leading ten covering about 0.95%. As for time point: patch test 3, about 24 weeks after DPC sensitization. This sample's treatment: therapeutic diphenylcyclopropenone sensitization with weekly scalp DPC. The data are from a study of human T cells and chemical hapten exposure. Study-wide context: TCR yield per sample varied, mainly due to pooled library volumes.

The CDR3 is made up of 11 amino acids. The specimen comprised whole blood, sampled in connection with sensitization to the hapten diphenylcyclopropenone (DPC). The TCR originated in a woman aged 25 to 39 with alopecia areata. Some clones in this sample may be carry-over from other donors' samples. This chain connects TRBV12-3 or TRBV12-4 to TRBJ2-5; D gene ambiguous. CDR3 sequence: CASSLGESQYF. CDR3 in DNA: TGTGCCAGCAGTTTAGGAGAGTCCCAGTACTTC.